The rows below give T cell receptor beta chains drawn from one sample of a study of beta chain features in type 1 diabetes. Sequenced by immunoSEQ multiplex PCR; TCRdb stores in-frame clones only, minus some. The sample contains some 48,000 clones, approximately 44% of which appear only once. The sequencing sample was made of stem cell memory CD4+ T cells from blood. These receptors originate from a man under 40 with type 1 diabetes. CDR3s include the opening cysteine and the closing phenylalanine or tryptophan. D genes are given only for firm matches. Where a row states a size, it is once, few, many or the class of an expanded clone; other rows omit it.

clone size	V gene	D gene	J gene	CDR3 DNA	CDR3 protein
-	TRBV11-2	TRBD1	TRBJ2-3	TGTGCCAGCAGCTTAGATCGCGACAGGGGGGATACGCAGTATTTT	CASSLDRDRGDTQYF
-	TRBV5-1	TRBD2	TRBJ2-7	TGCGCCAGCAGCTCTCCAAGGGGTAGCGGGAGAGGTGAGCAGTACTTC	CASSSPRGSGRGEQYF
-	TRBV4-3	TRBD1	TRBJ1-2	TGCGCCAGCAGCCAACGGACAGGGGATCTCTATGGCTACACCTTC	CASSQRTGDLYGYTF
few	TRBV11-2	TRBD2	TRBJ2-1	TGTGCCAGCAGCTTAGATCCGGGGGGAGCATACAATGAGCAGTTCTTC	CASSLDPGGAYNEQFF
few	TRBV10-3	-	TRBJ1-5	TGTGCCATCAGTGAGAGTGGGTCAGGATTTAGCAATCAGCCCCAGCATTTT	CAISESGSGFSNQPQHF
-	TRBV7-2	TRBD1	TRBJ1-2	TGTGCCAGCAGGCAACAGGGGTTTAACTATGGCTACACCTTC	CASRQQGFNYGYTF
-	TRBV27	-	TRBJ2-7	TGTGCCAGCAGTCGGCAGGGCCTTTTCTCCTACGAGCAGTACTTC	CASSRQGLFSYEQYF
-	TRBV19	-	TRBJ1-1	TGTGCCAGTAGTATAGTGGGTGGGGCTATTGAAGCTTTCTTT	CASSIVGGAIEAFF
few	TRBV2	-	TRBJ2-2	TGTGCCAGCAGTGAAGTTGAGTTAGCGGCGAACACCGGGGAGCTGTTTTTT	CASSEVELAANTGELFF
-	TRBV5-1	TRBD2	TRBJ2-3	TGCGCCAGCAGCCGGGGGGGGATCAGGGAGAACGGGAGGACCGGAGTGGATACGCAGTATTTT	CASSRGGIRENGRTGVDTQYF
few	TRBV7-9	-	TRBJ2-3	TGTGCCAGCAGCCCCACCGGACTGAGCACAGATACGCAGTATTTT	CASSPTGLSTDTQYF
-	TRBV6-4	TRBD1	TRBJ1-1	TGTGCCAGCAGCCGGGACAGCTTCTTT	CASSRDSFF
few	TRBV20-1	-	TRBJ1-1	TGCAGTGTGATGACAGGCACTGAAGCTTTCTTT	CSVMTGTEAFF
few	TRBV28	TRBD2	TRBJ2-1	TGTGCCAGTCTAAAAGCGGGGGGTTACAATGAGCAGTTCTTC	CASLKAGGYNEQFF
few	TRBV5-1	-	TRBJ1-1	TGCGCCAGCAGCTCTCTACAGGACGGCACTGAAGCTTTCTTT	CASSSLQDGTEAFF
-	TRBV2	TRBD1	TRBJ2-4	TGTGCCAGCAGTCTACAGGGGCGAAACATTCAGTACTTC	CASSLQGRNIQYF
once	TRBV13	TRBD1	TRBJ1-5	TGTGCCAGCCAATCCAGGGGGCTAAATCAGCCCCAGCATTTT	CASQSRGLNQPQHF
-	TRBV27	-	TRBJ2-7	TGTGCCAGCAGCCGGAGGGGAACCTACGAGCAGTACTTC	CASSRRGTYEQYF
few	TRBV30	-	TRBJ2-7	TGTGCCTGGAGGGACACAGTGACCTACGAGCAGTACTTC	CAWRDTVTYEQYF
-	TRBV11-2	-	TRBJ2-2	TGTGCCAGCAGCTTAGATCGAGGGTACACCGGGGAGCTGTTTTTT	CASSLDRGYTGELFF
-	TRBV7-6	-	TRBJ2-1	TGTGCCAGCAGTTCCAATACGGGGAATGAGCAGTTCTTC	CASSSNTGNEQFF
few	TRBV21-1	-	TRBJ1-2	TGTGCCAGCAGCAAAGAGGGACAGTACCCTAACTATGGCTACACCTTC	CASSKEGQYPNYGYTF
-	TRBV29-1	-	TRBJ2-7	TGCAGCGTGGCGGGATGGACTGGGTCCTACGAGCAGTACTTC	CSVAGWTGSYEQYF
few	TRBV28	-	TRBJ1-1	TGTGCCAGCAGTTCGCCGGGTCCATGGGTCACTGAAGCTTTCTTT	CASSSPGPWVTEAFF
once	TRBV6-1	TRBD1	TRBJ1-2	TGTGCCAGCAATCGGGACAGGGATGGCTACACCTTC	CASNRDRDGYTF
-	TRBV7-2	TRBD2	TRBJ2-3	TGTGCCAGCAGCTCCTGGGGCAGCGGGAGAAACACAGATACGCAGTATTTT	CASSSWGSGRNTDTQYF
-	TRBV9	-	TRBJ2-1	TGTGCCAGCAGCGTTAACCCGGTTAGCTCCTACAATGAGCAGTTCTTC	CASSVNPVSSYNEQFF
-	TRBV5-1	-	TRBJ1-1	TGCGCCAGCAGCTTGGGGACCGGGACACCTGGTAACACTGAAGCTTTCTTT	CASSLGTGTPGNTEAFF
-	TRBV5-1	TRBD1	TRBJ1-1	TGCGCCAGCAGCTTCGCAGGGGGCGCCGGCACTGAAGCTTTCTTT	CASSFAGGAGTEAFF
few	TRBV5-6	-	TRBJ2-7	TGTGCCAGCAGCTTTCGCTACGAGCAGTACTTC	CASSFRYEQYF
-	TRBV5-4	-	TRBJ2-1	TGTGCCAGCAGCCTTACAGGGCTGGGGGACAATGAGCAGTTCTTC	CASSLTGLGDNEQFF
few	TRBV10-3	TRBD1	TRBJ2-3	TGTGCCATCAGGGGGGACAGACTGATCACAGATACGCAGTATTTT	CAIRGDRLITDTQYF
-	TRBV5-1	-	TRBJ2-1	TGCGCCAGCAGCTTGGTGTTTCGGGGAGGTGGCGGTGAGCAGTTCTTC	CASSLVFRGGGGEQFF
-	TRBV28	TRBD1	TRBJ2-7	TGTGCCAGCACCTGGCGGACAGGGAACGAGCAGTACTTC	CASTWRTGNEQYF
few	TRBV6-1	TRBD2	TRBJ2-2	TGTGCCAGCTGGACTAGCGGGAACACCGGGGAGCTGTTTTTT	CASWTSGNTGELFF
-	TRBV7-9	-	TRBJ1-1	TGTGCCAGCAGCCCAGAGGTGAACACTGAAGCTTTCTTT	CASSPEVNTEAFF